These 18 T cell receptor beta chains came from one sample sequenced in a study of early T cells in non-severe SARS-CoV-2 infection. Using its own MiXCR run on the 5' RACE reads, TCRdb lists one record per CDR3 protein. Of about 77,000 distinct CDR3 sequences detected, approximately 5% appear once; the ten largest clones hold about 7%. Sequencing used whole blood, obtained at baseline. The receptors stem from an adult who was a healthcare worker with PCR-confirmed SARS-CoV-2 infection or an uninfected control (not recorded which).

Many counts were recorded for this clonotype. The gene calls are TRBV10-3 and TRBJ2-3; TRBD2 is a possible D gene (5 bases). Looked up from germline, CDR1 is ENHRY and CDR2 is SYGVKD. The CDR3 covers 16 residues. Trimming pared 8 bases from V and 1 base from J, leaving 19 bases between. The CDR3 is CAISQGEGMGTDTQYF. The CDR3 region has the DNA TGTGCCATCTCTCAAGGAGAGGGTATGGGCACAGATACGCAGTATTTT.

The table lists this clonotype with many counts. CDR3 residues: CASSLVGPTYEQYF. Here the CDR3 DNA reads TGTGCCAGCAGCTTAGTAGGTCCGACCTACGAGCAGTACTTC. J is TRBJ2-7 and V is TRBV7-9; D unclear. Between the trimmed V and J ends, which lost 1 base and 2 bases, there was a span of 9 bases. Germline CDR1 reads SEHNR; CDR2 reads FQNEAQ (reference sequence). The CDR3 loop spans 14 amino acids.

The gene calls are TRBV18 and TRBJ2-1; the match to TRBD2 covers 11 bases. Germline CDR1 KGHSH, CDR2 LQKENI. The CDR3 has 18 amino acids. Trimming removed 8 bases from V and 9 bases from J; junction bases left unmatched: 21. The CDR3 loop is CASTKQGPQLAGVTEQFF. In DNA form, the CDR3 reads TGTGCCAGCACAAAACAGGGGCCCCAACTAGCGGGAGTTACTGAGCAGTTCTTC.

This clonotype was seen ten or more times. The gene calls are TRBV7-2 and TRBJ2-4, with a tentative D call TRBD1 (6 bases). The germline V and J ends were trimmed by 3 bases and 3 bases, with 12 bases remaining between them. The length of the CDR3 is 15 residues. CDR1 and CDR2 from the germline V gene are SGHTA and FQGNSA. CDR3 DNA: TGTGCCAGCAGCTTCTTACAGGGTGGCAAAAACATTCAGTACTTC. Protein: CASSFLQGGKNIQYF.

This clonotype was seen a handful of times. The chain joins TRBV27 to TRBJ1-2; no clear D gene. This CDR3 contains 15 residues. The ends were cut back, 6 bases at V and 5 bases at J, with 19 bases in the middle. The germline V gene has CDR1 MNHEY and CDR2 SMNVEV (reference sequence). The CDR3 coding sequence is TGTGCCAGCAGCCAGATATCGGCGGGAAGTTATGGCTACACCTTC. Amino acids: CASSQISAGSYGYTF.

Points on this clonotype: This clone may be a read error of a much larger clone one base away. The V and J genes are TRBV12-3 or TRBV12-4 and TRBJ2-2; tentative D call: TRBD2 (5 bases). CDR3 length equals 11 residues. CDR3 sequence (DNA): TGTGCCAGCAGTATCACCGGGGAGCTGTATTTT. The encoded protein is CASSITGELYF.

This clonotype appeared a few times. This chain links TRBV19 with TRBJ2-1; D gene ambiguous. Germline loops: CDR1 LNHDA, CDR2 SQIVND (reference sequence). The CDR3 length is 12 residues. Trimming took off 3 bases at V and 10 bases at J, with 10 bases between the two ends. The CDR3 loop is CASSMSGWEQFF. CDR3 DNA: TGTGCCAGTAGTATGTCAGGTTGGGAGCAGTTCTTC.

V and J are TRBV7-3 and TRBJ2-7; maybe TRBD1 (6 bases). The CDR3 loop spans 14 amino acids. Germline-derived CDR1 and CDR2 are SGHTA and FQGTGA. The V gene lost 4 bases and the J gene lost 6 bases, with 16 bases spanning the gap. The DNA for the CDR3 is TGTGCCAGCAGCTCAGACAGGAGAGGGGGCGAGCAGTACTTC. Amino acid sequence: CASSSDRRGGEQYF.

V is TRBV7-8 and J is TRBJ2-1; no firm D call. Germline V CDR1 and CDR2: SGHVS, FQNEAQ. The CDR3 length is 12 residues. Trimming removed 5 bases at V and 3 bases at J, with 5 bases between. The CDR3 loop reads CASSPIYNEQFF. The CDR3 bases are TGTGCCAGCAGCCCGATCTACAATGAGCAGTTCTTC.

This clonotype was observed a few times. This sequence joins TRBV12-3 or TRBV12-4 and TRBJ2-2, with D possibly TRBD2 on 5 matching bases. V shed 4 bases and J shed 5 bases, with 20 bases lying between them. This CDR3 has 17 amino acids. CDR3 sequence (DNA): TGTGCCAGCAGTTCCACCTCCGGGCCCAGAGGGACCGGGGAGCTGTTTTTT. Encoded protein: CASSSTSGPRGTGELFF.

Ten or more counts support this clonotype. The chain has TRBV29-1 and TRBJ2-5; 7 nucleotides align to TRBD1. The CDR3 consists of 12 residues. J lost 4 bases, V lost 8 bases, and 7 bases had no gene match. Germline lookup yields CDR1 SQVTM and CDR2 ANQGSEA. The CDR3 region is CSQRDRAETQYF. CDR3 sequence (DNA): TGCAGCCAGCGAGACAGGGCAGAGACCCAGTACTTC.

The CDR3 nucleotides read TGCGCCAGCAGTGAGATTACAGGGGTGAGCAATTCACCCCTCCACTTT. Its protein is CASSEITGVSNSPLHF. The V and J genes are TRBV10-2 and TRBJ1-6, with 7 bases lining up with TRBD1. With 2 bases clipped from V and 7 bases from J, the junction kept 8 bases outside the gene matches. Germline CDR1 is WSHSY and CDR2 is SAAADI. CDR3 length: 16 residues.

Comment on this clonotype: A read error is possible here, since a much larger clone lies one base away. CDR3 in amino acids: CASSLEGGMNTEAFF. DNA for the CDR3: TGTGCCAGCAGCTTAGAGGGCGGTATGAACACTGAAGCTTTCTTT. The chain is built from TRBV11-3 and TRBJ1-1; no reliable D call. V was cut by 0 bases and J by 0 bases, with 8 bases left in between. Germline CDR1 SGHNT, CDR2 YENEEA. The CDR3 covers 15 residues.

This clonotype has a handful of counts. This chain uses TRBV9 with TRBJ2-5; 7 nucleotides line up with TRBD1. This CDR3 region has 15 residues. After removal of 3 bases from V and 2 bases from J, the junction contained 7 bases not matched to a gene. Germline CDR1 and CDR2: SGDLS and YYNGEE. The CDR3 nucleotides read TGTGCCAGCAGCGGCCGGACAGGCGGGCAAGAGACCCAGTACTTC. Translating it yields CASSGRTGGQETQYF.

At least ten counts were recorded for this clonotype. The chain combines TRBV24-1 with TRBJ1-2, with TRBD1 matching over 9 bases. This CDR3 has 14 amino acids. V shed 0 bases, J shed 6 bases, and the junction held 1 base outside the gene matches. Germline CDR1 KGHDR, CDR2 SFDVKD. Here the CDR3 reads CATSDLTGGDGYTF. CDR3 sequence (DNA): TGTGCCACCAGTGATTTGACAGGGGGCGATGGCTACACCTTC.

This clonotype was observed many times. The CDR3 sequence: CASSQGQPTNEKLFF. The CDR3, as DNA: TGTGCCAGTAGCCAGGGGCAGCCGACTAATGAAAAACTGTTTTTT. This chain uses TRBV19 with TRBJ1-4; possible D gene TRBD1, 6 bases. This CDR3 is 15 amino acids long. The V gene lost 6 bases and the J gene lost 2 bases, with 13 bases spanning the gap. Germline V gives CDR1 LNHDA, CDR2 SQIVND (reference sequence).

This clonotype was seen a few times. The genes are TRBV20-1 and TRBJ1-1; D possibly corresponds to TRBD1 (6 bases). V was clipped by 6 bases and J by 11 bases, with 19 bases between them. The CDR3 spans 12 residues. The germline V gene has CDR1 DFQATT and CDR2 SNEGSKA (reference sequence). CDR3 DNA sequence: TGCAGTGCCCCGTTGGGGGGCCTACTGGCTTTCTTT. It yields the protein CSAPLGGLLAFF.

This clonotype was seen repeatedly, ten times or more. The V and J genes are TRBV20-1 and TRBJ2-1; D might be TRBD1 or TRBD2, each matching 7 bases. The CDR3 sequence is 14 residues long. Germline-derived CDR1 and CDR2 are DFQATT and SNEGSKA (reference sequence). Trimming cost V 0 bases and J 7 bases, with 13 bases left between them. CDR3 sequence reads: CSARDDREGNEQFF. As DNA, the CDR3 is TGCAGTGCTAGAGATGACAGGGAGGGGAATGAGCAGTTCTTC.